The rows below give T cell receptor beta chains drawn from one sample of a study of T cells in Graves' hyperthyroidism and ophthalmopathy. TCRdb redid the calling of the multiplex PCR reads with MiXCR, one entry per CDR3 protein. Among roughly 200,000 distinct CDR3 sequences listed, about a sixth were seen once. What was sequenced was blood. Receptors were obtained from a woman in her forties or fifties with Graves' hyperthyroidism. Each CDR3 is given with its conserved first and last residue. The D gene is left open where the match is weak. Size values are once, few and many counts, or a class for expanded clones, and some rows have none.

>TRBV11-3|NA|TRBJ2-7|many
CASSLSDLQGYEQYF
TGTGCCAGCAGCTTATCCGATCTACAGGGTTACGAGCAGTACTTC
>TRBV14|NA|TRBJ2-5|few
CASSPGRFQETQYF
TGTGCCAGCAGCCCAGGACGGTTCCAAGAGACCCAGTACTTC
>TRBV4-1|TRBD1|TRBJ2-7|few
CASSQDVRGGLSYEQYF
TGCGCCAGCAGCCAAGATGTAAGAGGGGGCCTCTCCTACGAGCAGTACTTC
>TRBV6-1|NA|TRBJ1-6|NA
CASGGNNSPLHF
TGTGCCAGCGGGGGGAATAATTCACCCCTCCACTTT
>TRBV20-1|NA|TRBJ1-2|many
CSASLRASGYTF
TGCAGTGCTAGTCTCAGGGCGAGTGGCTACACCTTC
>TRBV7-9|TRBD1|TRBJ1-4|few
CASSQTGADEKLFF
TGTGCCAGCAGCCAAACAGGGGCGGATGAAAAACTGTTTTTT
>TRBV5-1|NA|TRBJ1-2|NA
CASSFRGDYGYTF
TGCGCCAGCAGCTTCCGGGGGGACTATGGCTACACCTTC
>TRBV2|TRBD2|TRBJ2-1|NA
CASKASGRSPYNEQFF
TGTGCCAGCAAGGCTAGCGGGAGGAGTCCCTACAATGAGCAGTTCTTC
>TRBV9|NA|TRBJ2-3|NA
CASSSARSTDTQYF
TGTGCCAGCAGCTCCGCCAGGAGCACAGATACGCAGTATTTT
>TRBV25-1|NA|TRBJ1-5|few
CASTLRRNSNQPQHF
TGTGCCAGCACCCTAAGGCGGAATAGCAATCAGCCCCAGCATTTT
>TRBV7-2|TRBD2|TRBJ2-7|many
CASSLAQAGLAGAYEQYF
TGTGCCAGCAGCTTAGCCCAGGCCGGACTAGCGGGGGCTTACGAGCAGTACTTC
>TRBV13|NA|TRBJ2-1|many
CASSLMGRTNEQFF
TGTGCCAGCAGCTTAATGGGCAGAACTAATGAGCAGTTCTTC
>TRBV27|NA|TRBJ2-7|many
CASKGGTTFEQYF
TGTGCCAGTAAAGGGGGGACTACCTTCGAGCAGTACTTC
>TRBV6-2/TRBV6-3|NA|TRBJ2-1|NA
CASCRSTWGNEQFF
TGTGCCAGTTGCCGTTCCACCTGGGGCAATGAGCAGTTCTTC
>TRBV13|NA|TRBJ2-1|few
CASSLVGLLDYNEQFF
TGTGCCAGCAGCTTAGTCGGACTTCTCGACTACAATGAGCAGTTCTTC
>TRBV18|TRBD1|TRBJ1-2|many
CASSPDRAYGYTF
TGTGCCAGCTCACCCGACAGGGCCTATGGCTACACCTTC
>TRBV20-1|TRBD2|TRBJ2-1|few
CSAREWSSGRGNEQFF
TGCAGTGCTAGAGAGTGGAGTAGCGGGAGGGGCAATGAGCAGTTCTTC
>TRBV7-9|TRBD2|TRBJ2-1|many
CASSHGTSDHNEQFF
TGTGCCAGCAGCCATGGGACTAGCGACCACAATGAGCAGTTCTTC
>TRBV20-1|TRBD1|TRBJ1-5|many
CSATGGEGNQPQHF
TGCAGTGCTACAGGGGGGGAAGGCAATCAGCCCCAGCATTTT
>TRBV12-3/TRBV12-4|TRBD2|TRBJ2-3|many
CASSKGLAGPTDTQYF
TGTGCCAGCAGCAAGGGACTAGCGGGGCCCACAGATACGCAGTATTTT
>TRBV25-1|NA|TRBJ1-4|NA
CASSVSTATNEKLFF
TGTGCCAGCAGTGTTTCGACAGCAACTAATGAAAAACTGTTTTTT
>TRBV28|NA|TRBJ2-3|many
CASSSKDTQYF
TGTGCCAGCAGTTCGAAAGATACGCAGTATTTT
>TRBV28|NA|TRBJ1-1|many
CASSFNRDTEAFF
TGTGCCAGCAGTTTTAACAGGGACACTGAAGCTTTCTTT
>TRBV11-2|NA|TRBJ2-1|once
CASSLVELDEQFF
TGTGCCAGCAGCTTAGTGGAACTAGATGAGCAGTTCTTC
>TRBV30|NA|TRBJ2-1|many
CAWIAQDEQFF
TGTGCCTGGATTGCGCAGGATGAGCAGTTCTTC
>TRBV18|NA|TRBJ1-3|NA
CASSPSMENTIYF
TGTGCCAGCTCACCATCTATGGAGAACACCATATATTTT
>TRBV27|TRBD1|TRBJ1-2|many
CASSLGTGGHYGYTF
TGTGCCAGCAGTCTCGGGACAGGGGGCCACTATGGCTACACCTTC
>TRBV18|NA|TRBJ2-5|many
CASSPRHLYQETQYF
TGTGCCAGCTCACCAAGGCATTTGTACCAAGAGACCCAGTACTTC